These T cell receptor beta chains were read from a single sample in a study of blood T cell repertoires in COVID-19. This table comes from immunoSEQ multiplex PCR, and its TCRdb copy is limited to in-frame clones, with some not included. This table has about 100,000 clones, about three quarters appearing once. Sequencing was performed on peripheral blood. These receptors were collected from an elderly man with acute or convalescent COVID-19. The CDR3 runs from the conserved cysteine through the conserved F or W. The D gene is left open where the match is weak. Part of the rows lack a size; the others show once, few, many or a class for expanded clones.

len | d_gene | j_gene | v_gene | abundance | CDR3nt | CDR3aa
16 | TRBD1 | TRBJ1-3 | TRBV18 | . | TGTGCCAGCTCACCGGGACAGGGGGCGCGTGGAAACACCATATATTTT | CASSPGQGARGNTIYF
14 | TRBD2 | TRBJ2-7 | TRBV28 | . | TGTGCCAGCACCCTTAGCGGGAGGGCGTACGAGCAGTACTTC | CASTLSGRAYEQYF
16 | TRBD2 | TRBJ2-5 | TRBV9 | . | TGTGCCAGCAGCGCGCCGACTAGCGGGAAGGGACAGACCCAGTACTTC | CASSAPTSGKGQTQYF
15 | TRBD1 | TRBJ2-1 | TRBV7-9 | . | TGTGCCAGCAGCACAGACAGGGGGGAGTACAATGAGCAGTTCTTC | CASSTDRGEYNEQFF
15 | . | TRBJ1-3 | TRBV24-1 | . | TGTGCCACCAGTGATCCAGGGTCCTCTGGAAACACCATATATTTT | CATSDPGSSGNTIYF
15 | . | TRBJ2-3 | TRBV25-1 | . | TGTGCCAGCAGTTCTGGACGGGGGAGCACAGATACGCAGTATTTT | CASSSGRGSTDTQYF
15 | . | TRBJ2-1 | TRBV11-2 | few | TGTGCCAGCAGCTTCCGGGTAAACTCCTACAATGAGCAGTTCTTC | CASSFRVNSYNEQFF
13 | . | TRBJ2-7 | TRBV28 | . | TGTGCCAGCAGTTTTCCTACCACAGGGGAGCAGTACTTC | CASSFPTTGEQYF
14 | . | TRBJ1-5 | TRBV24-1 | . | TGTGCCACCAGTGACTCGGTCTTTAGTGGGCCCCAGCATTTT | CATSDSVFSGPQHF
16 | TRBD2 | TRBJ2-1 | TRBV5-4 | . | TGTGCCAGCAGCTTGGATAGCGGGGGCCCCTACAATGAGCAGTTCTTC | CASSLDSGGPYNEQFF
17 | . | TRBJ1-4 | TRBV4-2 | . | TGTGCCAGCAGCCAAGATACCGGAGGGAATGCTAATGAAAAACTGTTTTTT | CASSQDTGGNANEKLFF
13 | . | TRBJ1-1 | TRBV19 | . | TGTGCCAGTAGTACGACAGTGAACACTGAAGCTTTCTTT | CASSTTVNTEAFF
17 | TRBD1 | TRBJ1-1 | TRBV28 | . | TGTGCCAGCAGTTCTGGACAGGGATTAGGGGAGAACACTGAAGCTTTCTTT | CASSSGQGLGENTEAFF
13 | TRBD1 | TRBJ1-1 | TRBV6-1 | . | TGTGCCAGCAGCCTGAACAGGGGGCGCGGAGCTTTCTTT | CASSLNRGRGAFF
18 | . | TRBJ2-6 | TRBV5-6 | . | TGTGCCAGCAGACCCCCCCCGGCGTTAGCCTCTGGGGCCAACGTCCTGACTTTC | CASRPPPALASGANVLTF
13 | . | TRBJ1-2 | TRBV7-9 | once | TGTGCCAGCAGCGCCCGTGAGGGAAGTGGCTACACCTTC | CASSAREGSGYTF
15 | . | TRBJ2-7 | TRBV7-8 | . | TGTGCCAGCAGCTTAAGCCTACAGACCCTAACCGAGCAGTACTTC | CASSLSLQTLTEQYF
14 | . | TRBJ2-7 | TRBV3-1/TRBV3-2 | . | TGTGCCAGCAGCCAAGTGGGAGGACCCTACGAGCAGTACTTC | CASSQVGGPYEQYF
13 | . | TRBJ1-2 | TRBV9 | . | TGTGCCAGCTCCCAGGGTTCCGCCTATGGCTACACCTTC | CASSQGSAYGYTF
17 | . | TRBJ2-2 | TRBV27 | . | TGTGCCAGCAGGCCAAAAAAAATTAGCGAAAACACCGGGGAGCTGTTTTTT | CASRPKKISENTGELFF
16 | . | TRBJ1-5 | TRBV5-4 | few | TGTGCCAGCAGCCCCGGGCCGCCCCACAGAGGGCAGCCCCAGCATTTT | CASSPGPPHRGQPQHF
15 | . | TRBJ1-1 | TRBV28 | . | TGTGCCAGCAGTCCTACAGGGATCGCGAACACTGAAGCTTTCTTT | CASSPTGIANTEAFF
14 | . | TRBJ2-1 | TRBV5-1 | few | TGCGCCAGCAGCTCCTACAGCTCCTACAATGAGCAGTTCTTC | CASSSYSSYNEQFF
16 | . | TRBJ1-3 | TRBV20-1 | . | TGCAGTGCTAGTCTGGACTCTCCTTACTCTGGAAACACCATATATTTT | CSASLDSPYSGNTIYF
12 | . | TRBJ2-1 | TRBV12-3/TRBV12-4 | . | TGTGCCAGCAGCCGCGGCGAGGGTGAGCAGTTCTTC | CASSRGEGEQFF
15 | . | TRBJ2-3 | TRBV20-1 | . | TGCAGTGCTAGTAAGCCTATCGGGTACACAGATACGCAGTATTTT | CSASKPIGYTDTQYF
19 | TRBD2 | TRBJ2-5 | TRBV15 | . | TGTGCCACCAGCGGGGGACTAGCGGGAGCGAGATACCACCAAGAGACCCAGTACTTC | CATSGGLAGARYHQETQYF
13 | . | TRBJ2-1 | TRBV5-1 | . | TGCGCCAGCAGCTTGCTAGGCAGAAATGAGCAGTTCTTC | CASSLLGRNEQFF
14 | . | TRBJ2-3 | TRBV6-5 | few | TGTGCCAGCAGTTACGAGGCGAGCACAGATACGCAGTATTTT | CASSYEASTDTQYF
15 | . | TRBJ2-1 | TRBV6-4 | . | TGTGCCAGCAGTAACCGGGACTTACCCAACAATGAGCAGTTCTTC | CASSNRDLPNNEQFF
14 | . | TRBJ2-5 | TRBV29-1 | . | TGCAGCGCCCTCGGGGATGGGGAAAAAGAGACCCAGTACTTC | CSALGDGEKETQYF
12 | . | TRBJ2-2 | TRBV6-5 | . | TGTGCCAGCACCGGGAACACCGGGGAGCTGTTTTTT | CASTGNTGELFF
15 | TRBD1 | TRBJ2-2 | TRBV28 | . | TGTGCCAGCAGTTGGGCAGGGGGTCCTACCGGGGAGCTGTTTTTT | CASSWAGGPTGELFF
14 | TRBD1 | TRBJ2-1 | TRBV6-2/TRBV6-3 | once | TGTGCCAGCAGCGGGACAGGCTCCTACAATGAGCAGTTCTTC | CASSGTGSYNEQFF
11 | . | TRBJ2-1 | TRBV5-8 | . | TGTGCCAGCAGCCGCGTAGATGAGCAGTTCTTC | CASSRVDEQFF
14 | TRBD2 | TRBJ2-5 | TRBV2 | . | TGTGCTTACACTGAGGGCGGGAGGACGGAGACCCAGTACTTC | CAYTEGGRTETQYF
16 | TRBD2 | TRBJ2-3 | TRBV19 | . | TGTGCCAGTAGTTGGGGACTAGCGGCCTCCACAGATACGCAGTATTTT | CASSWGLAASTDTQYF
12 | . | TRBJ2-7 | TRBV5-8 | . | TGTGCCAGCAGCCCTAATTGGTACGAGCAGTACTTC | CASSPNWYEQYF
13 | . | TRBJ2-1 | TRBV10-3 | few | TGTGCCATCAGTGATGCGGGAAGAGATGAGCAGTTCTTC | CAISDAGRDEQFF
20 | . | TRBJ1-4 | TRBV9 | . | TGTGCCAGCAGCGTAGACCCCCGACCCCACGTTAGCGGAGCCGGTGAAAAACTGTTTTTT | CASSVDPRPHVSGAGEKLFF
15 | . | TRBJ2-5 | TRBV5-6 | . | TGTGCCAGCAGCTTGGGCGCCGGGACTGTCGAGACCCAGTACTTC | CASSLGAGTVETQYF
16 | . | TRBJ2-3 | TRBV29-1 | . | TGCAGCGCGGGGAAGAGCGTAGCGGTGTCCACAGATACGCAGTATTTT | CSAGKSVAVSTDTQYF
14 | TRBD2 | TRBJ2-2 | TRBV6-6 | . | TGTGCCAGCAGTTACTCAGCGGGAGCCGGGGAGCTGTTTTTT | CASSYSAGAGELFF
14 | . | TRBJ2-6 | TRBV29-1 | . | TGCAGCGTTGCTACTTTTGCTGGGGCCAACGTCCTGACTTTC | CSVATFAGANVLTF
15 | . | TRBJ1-1 | TRBV4-2 | . | TGTGCCAGCAGCCAAGGGCTAGGGGTGAACACTGAAGCTTTCTTT | CASSQGLGVNTEAFF
16 | TRBD1 | TRBJ2-7 | TRBV4-1 | . | TGCGCCAGCAGCCAAGCGGCGGGACAGGGTATCTACGAGCAGTACTTC | CASSQAAGQGIYEQYF
15 | TRBD2 | TRBJ2-2 | TRBV27 | once | TGTGCCAGCAGTGTAATGGCGGGAGTTACCGGGGAGCTGTTTTTT | CASSVMAGVTGELFF
14 | . | TRBJ2-5 | TRBV3-1/TRBV3-2 | . | TGTGCCAGCAGCGGGAGGACCCCCCAAGAGACCCAGTACTTC | CASSGRTPQETQYF
15 | TRBD1 | TRBJ2-7 | TRBV6-5 | . | TGTGCCAGCAGTAGAGGAGAGACAGGGGGCGACGAGCAGTACTTC | CASSRGETGGDEQYF
13 | TRBD1 | TRBJ2-7 | TRBV2 | few | TGTGCCAGCAGCGGGGACAGGCGGTACGAGCAGTACTTC | CASSGDRRYEQYF
14 | TRBD1 | TRBJ2-7 | TRBV5-6 | . | TGTGCCAGCAGCTTGAGGGGGCCATCCGACGAGCAGTACTTC | CASSLRGPSDEQYF
16 | TRBD2 | TRBJ2-2 | TRBV5-1 | . | TGCGCCAGCAGCTGGGCCGGGACTAGCAGAGGCGGGGAGCTGTTTTTT | CASSWAGTSRGGELFF
13 | . | TRBJ2-7 | TRBV3-1/TRBV3-2 | . | TGTGCCAGCAGCCCTAGTGGGTCCTACGAGCAGTACTTC | CASSPSGSYEQYF
14 | TRBD1 | TRBJ2-7 | TRBV29-1 | . | TGCAGCGTTGCCGGGACAGCGGTCGGCTACGAGCAGTACTTC | CSVAGTAVGYEQYF